This T cell receptor (beta chain) came from a study of shared clonotypes between healthy human individuals. Study results and limitations: Donor scarcity curtailed the genetic and exposure-history diversity represented herein. Clonotypes shared by all four sorted-subset donors had higher generation probabilities than non-shared clonotypes. Four donors shared approximately 5% of their naive CD4 clonotypes.

CD8 cells classed as naive were CD45RO-negative and positively selected for CCR7, excluding terminally differentiated effector memory CD45RA+ cells. On this clone: Antigen: not known.

Generated by immunoSEQ multiplex PCR, the TCRdb table keeps only in-frame clones and is missing some. Of about 700,000 clones in the sample, about 91% were seen once. This receptor was identified in a man aged 30-40 years in good health. The sample was naive CD8+ T cells sorted from blood.

The CDR3 spells CASIWGHSYGYTF. The CDR3 DNA is TGTGCCAGCATATGGGGACACTCCTATGGCTACACCTTC. The V and J genes are TRBV27 and TRBJ1-2; maybe TRBD1 (6 bases). CDR3 size: 13 residues. Germline values: CDR1 MNHEY, CDR2 SMNVEV (reference sequence). V shed 7 bases and J shed 4 bases, with 13 bases lying between them.